This TCR beta chain emerged from a study of blood T cell repertoires in COVID-19. At the level of the study: Material from acute and convalescent COVID-19 was sourced from the United States, Italy and Spain. PBMCs, B-cell-depleted T cells, or T cells provided the cDNA or gDNA that made up the material.

This CDR3 has 16 residues. The V segment lost 3 bases and the J segment 2 bases; nucleotides outside the gene matches: 6. Germline lookup yields CDR1 SNHLY and CDR2 FYNNEI. Original analysis: From reference gene primer amplification, estimates of nucleated cell counts were derived. Libraries were prepared by immunoSEQ multiplex PCR; TCRdb keeps only in-frame clonotypes and omits some of them. The DNA gave D and trimming, while V, J and clone size come from that table. The top ten clones hold roughly 4.3% of a sample with more than 110,000 clones, 70% to 90% of them seen once. Researchers sorted participants into cohorts using their self-reported clinical history.

The chain uses TRBV2 and TRBJ2-4, with 8 bases aligning to TRBD2. Material: PBMCs or T cells enriched from blood (not recorded which). The sequence derives from a man aged 45-60 years who had recovered from COVID-19. The CDR3 sequence is CASSEGAGASKNIQYF. The CDR3 DNA reads TGTGCCAGCAGTGAGGGAGCGGGAGCATCCAAAAACATTCAGTACTTC.